This T cell receptor beta chain was documented in a study of graft-versus-host responses after intestinal transplantation. The overall study: Transplants were multivisceral, liver-intestinal, or isolated intestinal. Anti-thymocyte globulin served as induction for all recipients, who then took tacrolimus and steroids for 3 to 4 years. Study-wide results and caveats: Peak circulating GvH clone levels tracked with early post-transplant HvG declines. GvH clones detected in recipient marrow included some appearing first in ileum or blood.

This CDR3 comprises 17 residues. As concerns this clone: Its cognate antigen is unknown.

Method: immunoSEQ multiplex PCR; TCRdb's copy keeps in-frame clones and lacks some. Of more than 85,000 clones in the sample, around 93% were seen once. The chain recombines TRBV21-1 with TRBJ1-5. TRBV21-1 is tagged as a pseudogene. This sample comprised unstimulated CD8+ T cells sorted from spleen or lymph node cells, obtained before intestinal transplant. The TCR originated in a human donor who received an intestinal transplant. Here the CDR3 reads CASTQRWLGSGHQPQHF. The CDR3 bases are TGTGCCAGCACCCAACGATGGTTGGGGAGTGGTCATCAGCCCCAGCATTTT.